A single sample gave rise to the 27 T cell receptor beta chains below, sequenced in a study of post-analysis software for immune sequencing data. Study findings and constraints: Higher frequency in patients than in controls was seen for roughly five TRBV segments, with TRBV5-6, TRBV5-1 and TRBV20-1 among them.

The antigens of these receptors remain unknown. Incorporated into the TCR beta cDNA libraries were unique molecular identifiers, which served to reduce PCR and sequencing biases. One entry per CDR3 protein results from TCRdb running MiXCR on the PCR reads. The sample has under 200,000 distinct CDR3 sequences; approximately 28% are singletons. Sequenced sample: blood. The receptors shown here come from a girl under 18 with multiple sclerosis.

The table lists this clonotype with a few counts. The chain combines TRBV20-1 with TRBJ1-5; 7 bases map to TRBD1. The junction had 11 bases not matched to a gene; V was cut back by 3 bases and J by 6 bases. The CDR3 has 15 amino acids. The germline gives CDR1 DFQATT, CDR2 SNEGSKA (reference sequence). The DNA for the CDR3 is TGCAGTGCTAGTATAAGGAGACAGGGAGGTCAGCCCCAGCATTTT. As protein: CSASIRRQGGQPQHF.

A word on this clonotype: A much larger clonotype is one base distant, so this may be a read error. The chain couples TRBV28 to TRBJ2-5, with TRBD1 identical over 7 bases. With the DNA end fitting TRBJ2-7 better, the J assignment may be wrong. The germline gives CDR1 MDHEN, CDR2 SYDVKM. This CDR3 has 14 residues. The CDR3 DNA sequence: TGTGACAGCAGTTTAAGACAGGGTTCGCACGAGCAGTACTTC. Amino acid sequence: CDSSLRQGSHEQYF.

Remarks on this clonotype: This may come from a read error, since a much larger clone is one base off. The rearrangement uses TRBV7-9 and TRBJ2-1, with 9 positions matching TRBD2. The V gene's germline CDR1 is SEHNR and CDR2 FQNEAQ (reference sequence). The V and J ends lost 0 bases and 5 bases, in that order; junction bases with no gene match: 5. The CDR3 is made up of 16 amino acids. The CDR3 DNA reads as TGTGCCAGCAGCTTAGCGGGGACTAGCCGGGACAATGAGCAGTTCTTC. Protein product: CASSLAGTSRDNEQFF.

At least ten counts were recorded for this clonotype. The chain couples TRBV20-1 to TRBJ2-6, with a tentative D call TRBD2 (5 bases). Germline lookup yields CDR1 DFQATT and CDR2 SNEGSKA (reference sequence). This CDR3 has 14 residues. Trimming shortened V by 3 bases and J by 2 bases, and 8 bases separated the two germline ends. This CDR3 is CSARAGAGANVLTF. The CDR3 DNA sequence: TGCAGTGCTAGGGCGGGCGCTGGGGCCAACGTCCTGACTTTC.

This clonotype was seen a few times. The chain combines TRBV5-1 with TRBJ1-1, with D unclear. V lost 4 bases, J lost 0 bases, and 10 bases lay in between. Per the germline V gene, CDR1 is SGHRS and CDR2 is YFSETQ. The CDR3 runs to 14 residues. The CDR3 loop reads CASSRSAVNTEAFF. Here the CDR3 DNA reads TGCGCCAGCAGCCGATCGGCAGTGAACACTGAAGCTTTCTTT.

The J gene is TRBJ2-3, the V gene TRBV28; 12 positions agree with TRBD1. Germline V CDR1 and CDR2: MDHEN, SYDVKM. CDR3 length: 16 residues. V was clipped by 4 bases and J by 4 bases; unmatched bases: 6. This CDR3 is CASSSPGTGGPDTQYF. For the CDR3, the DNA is TGTGCCAGCAGTTCACCCGGGACAGGGGGCCCAGATACGCAGTATTTT.

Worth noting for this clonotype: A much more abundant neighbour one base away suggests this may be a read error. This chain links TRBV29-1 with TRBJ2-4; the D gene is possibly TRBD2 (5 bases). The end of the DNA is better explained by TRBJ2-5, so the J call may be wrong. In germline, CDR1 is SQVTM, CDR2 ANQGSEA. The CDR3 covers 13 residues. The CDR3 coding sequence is TGCAGCGTTGAGCGACGGGGTCAAGAGACCCAGTACTTC. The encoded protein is CSVERRGQETQYF.

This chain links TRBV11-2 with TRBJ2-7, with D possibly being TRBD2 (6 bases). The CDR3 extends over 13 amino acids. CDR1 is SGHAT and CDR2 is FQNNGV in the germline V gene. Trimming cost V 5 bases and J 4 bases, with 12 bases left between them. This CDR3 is CASSPGGFYEQYF. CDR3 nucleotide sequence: TGTGCCAGCAGCCCTGGAGGGTTTTACGAGCAGTACTTC.

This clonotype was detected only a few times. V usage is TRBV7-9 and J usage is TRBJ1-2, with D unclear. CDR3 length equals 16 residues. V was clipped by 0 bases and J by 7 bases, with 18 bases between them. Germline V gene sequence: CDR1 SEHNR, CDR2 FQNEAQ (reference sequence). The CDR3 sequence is CASSLARAHGPSGYTF. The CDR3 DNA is TGTGCCAGCAGCTTAGCGCGGGCCCACGGACCCTCTGGCTACACCTTC.

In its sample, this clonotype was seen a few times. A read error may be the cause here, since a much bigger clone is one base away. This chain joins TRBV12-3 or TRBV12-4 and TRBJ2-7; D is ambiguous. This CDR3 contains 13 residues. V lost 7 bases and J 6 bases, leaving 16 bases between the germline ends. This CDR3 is CASKSWGCGEQYF. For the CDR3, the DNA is TGTGCCAGCAAATCTTGGGGTTGTGGCGAGCAGTACTTC.

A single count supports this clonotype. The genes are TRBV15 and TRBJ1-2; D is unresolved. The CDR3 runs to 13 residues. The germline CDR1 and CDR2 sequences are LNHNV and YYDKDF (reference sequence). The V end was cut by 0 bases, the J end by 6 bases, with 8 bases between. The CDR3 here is CATSRDWGDGYTF. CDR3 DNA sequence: TGTGCCACCAGCAGAGATTGGGGAGATGGCTACACCTTC.

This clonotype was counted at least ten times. The CDR3 region is CASSLRSMRYGYTF. DNA of the CDR3: TGTGCCAGCAGTTTAAGGTCGATGCGTTATGGCTACACCTTC. The chain carries TRBV12-3 or TRBV12-4 and TRBJ1-2; D ambiguous. Trimming took 2 bases from V and 5 from J, leaving 12 bases between them. The CDR3 has 14 residues.

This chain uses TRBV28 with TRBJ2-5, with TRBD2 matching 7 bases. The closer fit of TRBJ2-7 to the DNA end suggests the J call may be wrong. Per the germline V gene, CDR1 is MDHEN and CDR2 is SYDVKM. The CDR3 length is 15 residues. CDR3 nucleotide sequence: TGTGCCAGCAGTTTATCGCAGCGGGGCGGGGACGAGCAGTACTTC. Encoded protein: CASSLSQRGGDEQYF.

DNA for the CDR3: TGTGCCAGCAGCTTAGTTGGACCCACCCCTAATTCACCCCTCCACTTT. Protein sequence: CASSLVGPTPNSPLHF. The chain combines TRBV7-2 with TRBJ1-6; D ambiguous. Trimming removed 1 base at V and 6 bases at J, with 13 bases between. This CDR3 has 16 residues. Germline values: CDR1 SGHTA, CDR2 FQGNSA.

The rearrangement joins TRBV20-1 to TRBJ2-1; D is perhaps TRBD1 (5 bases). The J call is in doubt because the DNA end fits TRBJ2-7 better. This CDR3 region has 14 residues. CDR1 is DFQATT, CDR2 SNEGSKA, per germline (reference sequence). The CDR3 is CSARIWRTYNEQYF. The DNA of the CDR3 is TGCAGTGCTAGAATATGGCGGACATACAATGAGCAGTACTTC.

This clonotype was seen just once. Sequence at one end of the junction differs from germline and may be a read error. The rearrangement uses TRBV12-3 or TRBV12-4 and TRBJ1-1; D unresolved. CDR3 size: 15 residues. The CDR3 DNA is TGTGCCGGCAGTCCTCGTTGGAACAGTAACACTGAAGCTTTCTTT. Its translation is CAGSPRWNSNTEAFF.

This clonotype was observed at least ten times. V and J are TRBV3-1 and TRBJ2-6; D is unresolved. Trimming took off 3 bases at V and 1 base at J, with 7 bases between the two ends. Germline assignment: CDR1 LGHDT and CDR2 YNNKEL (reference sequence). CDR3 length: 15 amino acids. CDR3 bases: TGTGCCAGCAGCCAGATGGGATCTGGGGCCAACGTCCTGACTTTC. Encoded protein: CASSQMGSGANVLTF.

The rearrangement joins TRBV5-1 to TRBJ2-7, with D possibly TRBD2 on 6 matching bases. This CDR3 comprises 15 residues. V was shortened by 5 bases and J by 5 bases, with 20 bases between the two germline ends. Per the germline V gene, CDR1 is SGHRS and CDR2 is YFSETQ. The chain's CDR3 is CASSTGAGGYNEQYF. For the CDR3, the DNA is TGCGCCAGCAGTACGGGAGCTGGAGGGTATAACGAGCAGTACTTC.

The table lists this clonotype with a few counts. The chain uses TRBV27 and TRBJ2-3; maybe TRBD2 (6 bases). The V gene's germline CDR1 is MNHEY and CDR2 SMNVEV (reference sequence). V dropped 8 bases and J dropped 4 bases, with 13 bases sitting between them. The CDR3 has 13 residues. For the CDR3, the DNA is TGTGCCAGCGGGTACCTAGCGTCAGATACGCAGTATTTT. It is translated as CASGYLASDTQYF.

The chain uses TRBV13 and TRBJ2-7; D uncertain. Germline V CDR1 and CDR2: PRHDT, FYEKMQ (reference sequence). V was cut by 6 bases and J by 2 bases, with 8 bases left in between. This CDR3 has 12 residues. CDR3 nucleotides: TGTGCCAGCAGTAGGCAGCCCTACGAGCAGTACTTC. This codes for CASSRQPYEQYF.

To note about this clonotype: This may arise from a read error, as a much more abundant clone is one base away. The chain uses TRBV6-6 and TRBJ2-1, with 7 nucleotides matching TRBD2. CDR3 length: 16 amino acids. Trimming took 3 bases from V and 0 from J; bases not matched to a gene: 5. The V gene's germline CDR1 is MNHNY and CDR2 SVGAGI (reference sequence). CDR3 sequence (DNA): TGTGCCAGCAGTTATCGGGGGGAGAGCTCCTACAATGAGCAGTTCTTC. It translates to CASSYRGESSYNEQFF.

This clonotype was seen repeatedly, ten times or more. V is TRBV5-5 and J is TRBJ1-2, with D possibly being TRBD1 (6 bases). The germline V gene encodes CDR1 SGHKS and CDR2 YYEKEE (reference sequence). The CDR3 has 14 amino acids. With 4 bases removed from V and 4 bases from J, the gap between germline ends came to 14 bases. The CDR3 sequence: CASSKQGGGYGYTF. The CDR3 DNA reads TGTGCCAGCAGCAAACAGGGAGGCGGCTATGGCTACACCTTC.

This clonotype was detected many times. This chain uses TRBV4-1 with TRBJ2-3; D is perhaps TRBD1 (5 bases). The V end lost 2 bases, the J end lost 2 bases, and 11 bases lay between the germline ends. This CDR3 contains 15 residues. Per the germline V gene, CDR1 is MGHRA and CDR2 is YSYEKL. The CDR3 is CASSQSTVITDTQYF. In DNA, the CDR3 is TGCGCCAGCAGCCAATCGACAGTAATCACAGATACGCAGTATTTT.

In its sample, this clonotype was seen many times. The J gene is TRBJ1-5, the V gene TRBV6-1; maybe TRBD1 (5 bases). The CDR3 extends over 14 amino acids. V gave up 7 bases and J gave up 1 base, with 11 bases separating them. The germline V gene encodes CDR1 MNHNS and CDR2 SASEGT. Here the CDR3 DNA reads TGTGCCAGCAATGGAGGGGTGAGCAATCAGCCCCAGCATTTT. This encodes CASNGGVSNQPQHF.

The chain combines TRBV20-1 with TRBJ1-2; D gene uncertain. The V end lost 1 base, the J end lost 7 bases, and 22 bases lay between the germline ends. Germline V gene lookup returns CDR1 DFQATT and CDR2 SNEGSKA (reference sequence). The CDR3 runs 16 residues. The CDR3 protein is CSARGLGQEFLGGYTF. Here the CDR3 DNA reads TGCAGTGCTAGAGGCCTGGGTCAGGAGTTTTTAGGTGGCTACACCTTC.

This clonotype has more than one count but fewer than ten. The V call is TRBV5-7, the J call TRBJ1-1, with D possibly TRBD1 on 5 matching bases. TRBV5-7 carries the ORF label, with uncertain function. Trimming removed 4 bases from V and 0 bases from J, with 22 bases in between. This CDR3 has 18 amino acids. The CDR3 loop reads CASSPGDFCRRMNTEAFF. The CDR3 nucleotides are TGTGCCAGCAGCCCCGGGGACTTTTGCCGGCGGATGAACACTGAAGCTTTCTTT.

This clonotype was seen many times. The CDR3 region is CASSLADNEQFF. Written as DNA, the CDR3 is TGCGCCAGCAGCTTGGCGGACAATGAGCAGTTCTTC. The J gene is TRBJ2-1, the V gene TRBV5-1, with D uncertain. The CDR3 extends over 12 amino acids. CDR1 SGHRS and CDR2 YFSETQ come from the germline V gene. With 0 bases removed from V and 5 bases from J, the gap between germline ends came to 3 bases.